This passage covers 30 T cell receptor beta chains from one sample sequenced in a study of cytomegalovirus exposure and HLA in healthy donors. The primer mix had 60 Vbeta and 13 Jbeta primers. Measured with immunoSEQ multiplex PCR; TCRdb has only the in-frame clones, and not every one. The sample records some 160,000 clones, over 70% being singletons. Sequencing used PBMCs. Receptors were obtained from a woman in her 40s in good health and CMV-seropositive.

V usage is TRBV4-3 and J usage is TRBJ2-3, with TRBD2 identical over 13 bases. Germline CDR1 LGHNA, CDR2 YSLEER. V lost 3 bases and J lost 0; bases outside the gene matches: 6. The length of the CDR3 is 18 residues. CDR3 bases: TGCGCCAGCAGCCAGGATCGACTAGCGGGGGGCAGCACAGATACGCAGTATTTT. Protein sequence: CASSQDRLAGGSTDTQYF.

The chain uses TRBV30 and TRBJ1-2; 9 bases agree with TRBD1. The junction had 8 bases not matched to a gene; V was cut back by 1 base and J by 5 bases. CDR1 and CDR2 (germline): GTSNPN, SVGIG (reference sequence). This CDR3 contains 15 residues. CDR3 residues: CAWSDYRDREYGYTF. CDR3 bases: TGTGCCTGGAGTGATTATAGGGACAGGGAGTATGGCTACACCTTC.

Here the CDR3 reads CASSIIEGGGDQPQHF. The DNA for the CDR3 is TGTGCCAGTAGTATAATAGAGGGCGGCGGAGATCAGCCCCAGCATTTT. V gene TRBV19 combines with J gene TRBJ1-5; D gene ambiguous. The V gene lost 2 bases and the J gene lost 5 bases, with 16 bases spanning the gap. Germline values: CDR1 LNHDA, CDR2 SQIVND (reference sequence). This CDR3 is 16 amino acids long.

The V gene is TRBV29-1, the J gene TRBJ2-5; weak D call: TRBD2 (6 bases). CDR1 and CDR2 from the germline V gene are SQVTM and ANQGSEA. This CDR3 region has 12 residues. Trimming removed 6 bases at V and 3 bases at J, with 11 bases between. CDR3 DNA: TGCAGCGTGGAGGGGACTGAAGAGACCCAGTACTTC. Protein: CSVEGTEETQYF.

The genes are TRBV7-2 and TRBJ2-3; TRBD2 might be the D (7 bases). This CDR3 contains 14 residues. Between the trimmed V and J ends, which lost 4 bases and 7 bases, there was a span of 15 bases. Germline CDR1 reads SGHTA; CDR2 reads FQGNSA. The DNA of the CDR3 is TGTGCCAGCAGCTCTGGGGGGGCCTGGAATACGCAGTATTTT. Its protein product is CASSSGGAWNTQYF.

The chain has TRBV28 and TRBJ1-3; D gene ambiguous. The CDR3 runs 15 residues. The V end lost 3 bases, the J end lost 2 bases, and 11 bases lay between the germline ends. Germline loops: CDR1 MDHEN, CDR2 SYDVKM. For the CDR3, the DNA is TGTGCCAGCAGTTTTGGAGGCTCGCCTGGAAACACCATATATTTT. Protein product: CASSFGGSPGNTIYF.

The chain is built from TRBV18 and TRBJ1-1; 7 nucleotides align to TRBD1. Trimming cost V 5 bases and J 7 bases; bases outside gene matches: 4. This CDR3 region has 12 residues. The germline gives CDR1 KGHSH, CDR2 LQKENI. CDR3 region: CASSAQGVEAFF. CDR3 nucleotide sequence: TGTGCCAGCTCAGCTCAGGGGGTTGAAGCTTTCTTT.

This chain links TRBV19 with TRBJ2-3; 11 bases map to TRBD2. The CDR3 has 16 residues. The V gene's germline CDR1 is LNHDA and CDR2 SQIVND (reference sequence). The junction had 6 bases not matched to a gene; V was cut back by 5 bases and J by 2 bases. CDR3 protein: CASSRGLAGYTDTQYF. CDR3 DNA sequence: TGTGCCAGTAGTCGTGGACTAGCGGGCTACACAGATACGCAGTATTTT. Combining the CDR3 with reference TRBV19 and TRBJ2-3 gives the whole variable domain DGGITQSPKYLFRKEGQNVTLSCEQNLNHDAMYWYRQDPGQGLRLIYYSQIVNDFQKGDIAEGYSVSREKKESFPLTVTSAQKNPTAFYLCASSRGLAGYTDTQYFGPGTRLTVL.

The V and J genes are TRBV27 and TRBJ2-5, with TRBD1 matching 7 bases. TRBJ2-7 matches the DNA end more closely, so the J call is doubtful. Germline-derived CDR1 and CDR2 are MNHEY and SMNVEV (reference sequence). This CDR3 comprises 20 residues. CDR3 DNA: TGTGCCAGCAGTCCCGGAAATCGACAGGGCTTGGCCCGTCCGTTCTACGAGCAGTACTTC. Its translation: CASSPGNRQGLARPFYEQYF.

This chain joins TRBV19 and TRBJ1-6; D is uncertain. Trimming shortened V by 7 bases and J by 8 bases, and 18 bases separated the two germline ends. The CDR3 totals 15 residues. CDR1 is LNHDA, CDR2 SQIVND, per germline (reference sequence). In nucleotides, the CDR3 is TGTGCCAGTACTTCTTTCGGGAGTAGGGATTCACCCCTCCACTTT. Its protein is CASTSFGSRDSPLHF. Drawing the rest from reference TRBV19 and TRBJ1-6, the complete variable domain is DGGITQSPKYLFRKEGQNVTLSCEQNLNHDAMYWYRQDPGQGLRLIYYSQIVNDFQKGDIAEGYSVSREKKESFPLTVTSAQKNPTAFYLCASTSFGSRDSPLHFGNGTRLTVT.

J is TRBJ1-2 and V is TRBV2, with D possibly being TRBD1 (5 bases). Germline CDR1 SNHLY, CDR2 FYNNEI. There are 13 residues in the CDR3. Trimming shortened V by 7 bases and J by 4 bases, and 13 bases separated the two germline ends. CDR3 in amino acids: CASTASRVYGYTF. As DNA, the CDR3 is TGTGCCAGCACCGCCAGCAGGGTCTATGGCTACACCTTC.

The CDR3 sequence: CASSQDSGYSDNGYTF. CDR3 bases: TGCGCCAGCAGCCAAGATTCAGGCTACTCTGACAATGGCTACACCTTC. V usage is TRBV4-3 and J usage is TRBJ1-2; D is uncertain. CDR3 length: 16 amino acids. The ends were cut back, 0 bases at V and 6 bases at J, with 17 bases in the middle. Germline CDR1 reads LGHNA; CDR2 reads YSLEER.

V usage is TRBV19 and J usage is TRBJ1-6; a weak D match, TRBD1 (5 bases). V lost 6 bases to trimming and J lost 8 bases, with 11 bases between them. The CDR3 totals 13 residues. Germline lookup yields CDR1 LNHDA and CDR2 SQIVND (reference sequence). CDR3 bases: TGTGCCAGTAGCAACCAGGGTGATTCACCCCTCCACTTT. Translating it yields CASSNQGDSPLHF.

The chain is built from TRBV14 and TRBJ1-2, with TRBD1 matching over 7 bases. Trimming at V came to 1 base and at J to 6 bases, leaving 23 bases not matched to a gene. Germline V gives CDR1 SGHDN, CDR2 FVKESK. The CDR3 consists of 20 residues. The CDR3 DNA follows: TGTGCCAGCAGCCAAGTCAAGTTGGGAACCCTCCGCGACAGGGTTGATGGCTACACCTTC. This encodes CASSQVKLGTLRDRVDGYTF.

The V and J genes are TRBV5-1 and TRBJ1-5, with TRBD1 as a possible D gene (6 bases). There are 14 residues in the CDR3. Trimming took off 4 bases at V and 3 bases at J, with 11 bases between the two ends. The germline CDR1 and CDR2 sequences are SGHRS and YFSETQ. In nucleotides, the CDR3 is TGCGCCAGCAGCGATGGACAGAACAATCAGCCCCAGCATTTT. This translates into CASSDGQNNQPQHF.

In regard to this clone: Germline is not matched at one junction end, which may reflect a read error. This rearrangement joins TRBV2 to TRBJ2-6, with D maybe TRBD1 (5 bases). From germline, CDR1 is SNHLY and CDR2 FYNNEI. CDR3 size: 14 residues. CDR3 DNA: TGTGCCAGCAGGGTTTTGTCTGGGGCCAACGGCCTGACTTTC. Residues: CASRVLSGANGLTF.

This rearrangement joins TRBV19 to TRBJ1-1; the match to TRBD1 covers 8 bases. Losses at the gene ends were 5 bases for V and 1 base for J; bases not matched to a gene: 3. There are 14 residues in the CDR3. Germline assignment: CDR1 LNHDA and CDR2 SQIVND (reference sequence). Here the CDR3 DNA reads TGTGCCAGTAGTTCAGGGACAGGGAACACTGAAGCTTTCTTT. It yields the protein CASSSGTGNTEAFF.

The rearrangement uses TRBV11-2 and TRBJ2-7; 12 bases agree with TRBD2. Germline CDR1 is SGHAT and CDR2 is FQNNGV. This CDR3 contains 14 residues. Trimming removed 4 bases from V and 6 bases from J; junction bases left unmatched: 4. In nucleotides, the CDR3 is TGTGCCAGCAGCTCTCTAGCGGGGGGGCTCGAGCAGTACTTC. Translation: CASSSLAGGLEQYF.

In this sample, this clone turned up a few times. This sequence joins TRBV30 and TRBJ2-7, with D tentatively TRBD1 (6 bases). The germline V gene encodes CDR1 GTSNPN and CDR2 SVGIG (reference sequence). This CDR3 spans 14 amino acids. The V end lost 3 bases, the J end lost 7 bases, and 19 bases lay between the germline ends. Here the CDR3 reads CAWSRPGTLGEQYF. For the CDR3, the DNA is TGTGCCTGGAGCCGACCCGGGACATTGGGGGAGCAGTACTTC.

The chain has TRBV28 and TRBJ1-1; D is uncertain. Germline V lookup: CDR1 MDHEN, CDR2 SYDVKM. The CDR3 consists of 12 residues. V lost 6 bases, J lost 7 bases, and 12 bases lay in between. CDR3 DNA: TGTGCCAGCAGATCTACAGCAAATGAAGCTTTCTTT. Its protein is CASRSTANEAFF. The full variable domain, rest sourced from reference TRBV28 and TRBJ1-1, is DVKVTQSSRYLVKRTGEKVFLECVQDMDHENMFWYRQDPGLGLRLIYFSYDVKMKEKGDIPEGYSVSREKKERFSLILESASTNQTSMYLCASRSTANEAFFGQGTRLTVV.

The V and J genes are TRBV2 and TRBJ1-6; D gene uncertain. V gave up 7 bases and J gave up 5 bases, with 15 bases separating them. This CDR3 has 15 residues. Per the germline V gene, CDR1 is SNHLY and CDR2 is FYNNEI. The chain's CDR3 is CASTSSAGNNSPLHF. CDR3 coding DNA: TGTGCCAGCACATCGTCGGCGGGAAATAATTCACCCCTCCACTTT. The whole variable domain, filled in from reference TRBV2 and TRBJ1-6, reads EPEVTQTPSHQVTQMGQEVILRCVPISNHLYFYWYRQILGQKVEFLVSFYNNEISEKSEIFDDQFSVERPDGSNFTLKIRSTKLEDSAMYFCASTSSAGNNSPLHFGNGTRLTVT.

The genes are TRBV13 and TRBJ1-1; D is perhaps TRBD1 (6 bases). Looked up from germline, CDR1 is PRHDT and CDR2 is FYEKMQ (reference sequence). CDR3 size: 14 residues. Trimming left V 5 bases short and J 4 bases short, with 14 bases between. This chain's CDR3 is CASSPGVLGTEAFF. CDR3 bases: TGTGCCAGCAGCCCAGGGGTGTTGGGCACTGAAGCTTTCTTT.

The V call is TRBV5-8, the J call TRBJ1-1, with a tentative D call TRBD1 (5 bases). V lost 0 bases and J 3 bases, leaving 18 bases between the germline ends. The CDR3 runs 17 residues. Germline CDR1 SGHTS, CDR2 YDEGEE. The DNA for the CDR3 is TGTGCCAGCAGCTTGGAAACTTGGGGCACCAGGGACACTGAAGCTTTCTTT. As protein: CASSLETWGTRDTEAFF.

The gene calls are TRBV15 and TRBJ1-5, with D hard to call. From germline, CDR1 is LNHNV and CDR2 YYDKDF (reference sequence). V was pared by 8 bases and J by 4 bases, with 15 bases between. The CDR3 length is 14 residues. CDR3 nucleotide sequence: TGTGCCACCCAGGAAGGACTCCAAAATCAGCCCCAGCATTTT. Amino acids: CATQEGLQNQPQHF.

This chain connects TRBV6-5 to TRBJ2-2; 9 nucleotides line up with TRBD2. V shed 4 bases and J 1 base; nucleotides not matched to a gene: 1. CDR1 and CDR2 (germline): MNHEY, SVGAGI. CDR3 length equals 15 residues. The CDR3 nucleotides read TGTGCCAGCAGTTTTAGCGGGGGGAACACCGGGGAGCTGTTTTTT. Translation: CASSFSGGNTGELFF.

This CDR3 reads CASSPDRGTGELFF. The CDR3, as DNA: TGTGCCAGTAGTCCCGACCGGGGCACCGGGGAGCTGTTTTTT. The chain recombines TRBV19 with TRBJ2-2; D perhaps matches TRBD2 (5 bases). The CDR3 has 14 residues. The germline CDR1 and CDR2 sequences are LNHDA and SQIVND (reference sequence). The V and J ends lost 5 bases and 4 bases respectively, with 11 bases between them. The full variable domain, rest sourced from reference TRBV19 and TRBJ2-2, is DGGITQSPKYLFRKEGQNVTLSCEQNLNHDAMYWYRQDPGQGLRLIYYSQIVNDFQKGDIAEGYSVSREKKESFPLTVTSAQKNPTAFYLCASSPDRGTGELFFGEGSRLTVL.

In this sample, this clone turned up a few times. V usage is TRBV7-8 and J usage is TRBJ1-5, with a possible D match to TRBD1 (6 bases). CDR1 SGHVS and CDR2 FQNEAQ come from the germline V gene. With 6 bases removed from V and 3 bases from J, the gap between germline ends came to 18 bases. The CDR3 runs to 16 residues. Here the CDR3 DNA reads TGTGCCAGCAGTAAAAGGGGGAACGACCCCAATCAGCCCCAGCATTTT. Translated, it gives CASSKRGNDPNQPQHF.

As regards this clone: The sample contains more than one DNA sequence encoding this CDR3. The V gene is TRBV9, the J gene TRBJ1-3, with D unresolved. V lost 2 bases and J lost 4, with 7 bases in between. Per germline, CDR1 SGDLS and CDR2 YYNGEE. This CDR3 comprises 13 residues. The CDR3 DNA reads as TGTGCCAGCAGCGTCGGCGGGGGAAACACCATATATTTT. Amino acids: CASSVGGGNTIYF.

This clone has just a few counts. The chain's CDR3 is CSATVETQYF. Written as DNA, the CDR3 is TGCAGTGCCACTGTGGAGACCCAGTACTTC. The chain couples TRBV20-1 to TRBJ2-5; D is undetermined. Trimming stripped 6 bases from V and 5 bases from J, with 7 bases between. Germline CDR1 reads DFQATT; CDR2 reads SNEGSKA (reference sequence). The CDR3 sequence is 10 residues long.

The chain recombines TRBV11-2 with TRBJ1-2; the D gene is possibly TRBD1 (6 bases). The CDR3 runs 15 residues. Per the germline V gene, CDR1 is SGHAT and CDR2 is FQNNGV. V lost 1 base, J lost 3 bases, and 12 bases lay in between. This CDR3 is CASSLVGGLDYGYTF. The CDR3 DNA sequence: TGTGCCAGCAGCTTAGTTGGGGGCTTAGACTATGGCTACACCTTC.